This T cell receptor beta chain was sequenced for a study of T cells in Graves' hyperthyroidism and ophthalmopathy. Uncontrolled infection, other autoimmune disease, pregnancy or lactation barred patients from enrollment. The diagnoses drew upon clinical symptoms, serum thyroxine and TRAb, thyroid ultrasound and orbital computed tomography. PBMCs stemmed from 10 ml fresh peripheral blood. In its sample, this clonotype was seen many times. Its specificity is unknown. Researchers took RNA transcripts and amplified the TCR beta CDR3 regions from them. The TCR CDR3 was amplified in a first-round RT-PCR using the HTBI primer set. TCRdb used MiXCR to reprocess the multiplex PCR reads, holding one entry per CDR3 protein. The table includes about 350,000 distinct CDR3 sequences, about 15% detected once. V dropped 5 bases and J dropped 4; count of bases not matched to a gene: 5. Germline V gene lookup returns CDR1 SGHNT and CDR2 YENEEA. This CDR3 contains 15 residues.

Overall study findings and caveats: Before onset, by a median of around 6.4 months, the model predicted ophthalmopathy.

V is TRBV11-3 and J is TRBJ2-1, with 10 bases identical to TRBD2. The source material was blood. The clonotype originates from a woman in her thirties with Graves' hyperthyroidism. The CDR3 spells CASSTGTSEYNEQFF. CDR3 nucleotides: TGTGCCAGCAGCACCGGGACTAGCGAGTACAATGAGCAGTTCTTC.